This entry is about one T cell receptor (beta chain). The antigen remains unidentified. Other nucleotide sequences from this sample produce the same CDR3. The V and J ends lost 4 bases and 6 bases, in that order; junction bases with no gene match: 8. There are 15 residues in the CDR3. CDR1 is MDHEN and CDR2 is SYDVKM in the germline V gene. Generated by immunoSEQ multiplex PCR, the TCRdb table keeps only in-frame clones and is missing some. This sample carries 1,500,000 or so clones, roughly 96% of them seen once, and the ten largest clones take more than 0.9%. This entry comes from a study of shared clonotypes between healthy human individuals. Overall study findings and caveats: The study sampled only blood, and tissue repertoires likely differ. Across subsets, estimated richness was generally greater for naive than for memory populations. The study found about 5% of naive CD4 clonotypes shared across four donors.

V and J are TRBV28 and TRBJ2-2; 7 bases fit TRBD2. The source material was naive CD4+ T cells sorted from blood. Subset described: CD45RA+ positively selected. This TCR was sampled from a man under 40 in good health. CDR3 in amino acids: CASSSPSGRSGELFF. CDR3 nucleotides: TGTGCCAGCAGTTCCCCCTCCGGGAGGTCCGGGGAGCTGTTTTTT.